This T cell receptor (beta chain) was profiled in a study of blood T cell repertoires in COVID-19. Clones were read by immunoSEQ multiplex PCR, and TCRdb kept only the in-frame ones, dropping some. This table holds tens of thousands of clones, roughly 70% found once. The CDR3 is made up of 17 amino acids. Germline trimming cut 2 bases from V and 5 bases from J; bases unmatched to any gene: 12. Per germline, CDR1 LGHDT and CDR2 YNNKEL (reference sequence). The chain uses TRBV3-1 (or the pseudogene TRBV3-2) and TRBJ2-5; 9 nucleotides match TRBD2. The sample consisted of peripheral blood. This clonotype was sampled from a woman aged 50 to 60 with active or convalescent COVID-19. The CDR3 DNA is TGTGCCAGCAGCCAATGGAGGGATAGCGGGAGTGGCGAGACCCAGTACTTC. Its translation: CASSQWRDSGSGETQYF.